This entry lists 7 T cell receptor beta chains sequenced from one sample in a study of radiotherapy plus CTLA-4 blockade in lung cancer. This table comes from immunoSEQ multiplex PCR, and its TCRdb copy is limited to in-frame clones, with some not included. The profile shows roughly 110,000 clones, more than 70% of them singletons. The starting material was peripheral blood, obtained from a patient treated with radiotherapy plus ipilimumab. The receptors derive from a human donor with non-small cell lung cancer that progressed on radiotherapy plus ipilimumab. Some clones in this sample may be carry-over from other donors' samples.

V and J are TRBV7-2 and TRBJ1-4; TRBD1 might be the D (6 bases). V was trimmed by 5 bases and J by 2 bases, leaving 12 bases between them. The CDR3 sequence is 15 residues long. The germline CDR1 and CDR2 sequences are SGHTA and FQGNSA. This CDR3 is CASSAGGLTNEKLFF. DNA for the CDR3: TGTGCCAGCAGCGCCGGGGGGCTTACTAATGAAAAACTGTTTTTT.

The rearrangement uses TRBV15 and TRBJ2-5, with D possibly matching TRBD1 (6 bases). The CDR3 covers 13 residues. Between the trimmed V and J ends, which lost 5 bases and 1 base, there was a span of 8 bases. Germline V gene sequence: CDR1 LNHNV, CDR2 YYDKDF (reference sequence). The CDR3 loop reads CATSGQLQETQYF. The CDR3 DNA sequence: TGTGCCACCAGCGGACAGCTCCAAGAGACCCAGTACTTC. Filled out from reference TRBV15 and TRBJ2-5, the complete variable domain reads DAMVIQNPRYQVTQFGKPVTLSCSQTLNHNVMYWYQQKSSQAPKLLFHYYDKDFNNEADTPDNFQSRRPNTSFCFLDIRSPGLGDTAMYLCATSGQLQETQYFGPGTRLLVL.

The V call is TRBV5-1, the J call TRBJ2-7; tentative D call: TRBD2 (6 bases). The CDR3 covers 16 residues. Trimming pared 3 bases from V and 2 bases from J, leaving 18 bases between. Germline V CDR1 and CDR2: SGHRS, YFSETQ. The DNA of the CDR3 is TGCGCCAGCAGCTCCACAACGGGAGTCGGAACCTACGAGCAGTACTTC. It is translated as CASSSTTGVGTYEQYF. The full variable domain, completed using reference TRBV5-1 and TRBJ2-7, is KAGVTQTPRYLIKTRGQQVTLSCSPISGHRSVSWYQQTPGQGLQFLFEYFSETQRNKGNFPGRFSGRQFSNSRSEMNVSTLELGDSALYLCASSSTTGVGTYEQYFGPGTRLTVT.

The rearrangement links TRBV6-6 to TRBJ2-5; maybe TRBD1 (6 bases). The ends were cut back, 5 bases at V and 3 bases at J, with 16 bases in the middle. The CDR3 contains 15 residues. Germline lookup yields CDR1 MNHNY and CDR2 SVGAGI (reference sequence). DNA for the CDR3: TGTGCCAGCAGTCGCTCCACAGGGCTGGAAGAGACCCAGTACTTC. This sequence encodes CASSRSTGLEETQYF.

This clone appeared a few times. V usage is TRBV5-1 and J usage is TRBJ2-2; 7 bases are a match to TRBD1. The trim removed 9 bases at V and 6 bases at J, leaving 11 bases unmatched. The CDR3 loop spans 14 amino acids. Germline lookup yields CDR1 SGHRS and CDR2 YFSETQ. Written as DNA, the CDR3 is TGCGCCACCACGACAGGGTATGTCGCCGGGGAGCTGTTTTTT. It specifies CATTTGYVAGELFF.

This chain joins TRBV2 and TRBJ2-7, with a tentative D call TRBD1 (6 bases). Trimming took 6 bases from V and 3 from J, leaving 18 bases between them. This CDR3 contains 15 residues. Germline assignment: CDR1 SNHLY and CDR2 FYNNEI. The CDR3 region has the DNA TGTGCCAGCAGACACAGGGCAGGGGAACACTACGAGCAGTACTTC. Its translation: CASRHRAGEHYEQYF.

The genes are TRBV2 and TRBJ2-1, with 9 nucleotides matching TRBD1. The CDR3 is made up of 16 amino acids. V lost 4 bases, J lost 9 bases, and 13 bases stayed unmatched. Germline V gene data show CDR1 as SNHLY and CDR2 as FYNNEI. The CDR3 protein is CASSVRGQGVRGEQFF. CDR3 nucleotides: TGTGCCAGCAGTGTACGGGGACAGGGCGTTAGAGGTGAGCAGTTCTTC. Using reference TRBV2 and TRBJ2-1 for the parts outside the CDR3, the full variable domain is EPEVTQTPSHQVTQMGQEVILRCVPISNHLYFYWYRQILGQKVEFLVSFYNNEISEKSEIFDDQFSVERPDGSNFTLKIRSTKLEDSAMYFCASSVRGQGVRGEQFFGPGTRLTVL.